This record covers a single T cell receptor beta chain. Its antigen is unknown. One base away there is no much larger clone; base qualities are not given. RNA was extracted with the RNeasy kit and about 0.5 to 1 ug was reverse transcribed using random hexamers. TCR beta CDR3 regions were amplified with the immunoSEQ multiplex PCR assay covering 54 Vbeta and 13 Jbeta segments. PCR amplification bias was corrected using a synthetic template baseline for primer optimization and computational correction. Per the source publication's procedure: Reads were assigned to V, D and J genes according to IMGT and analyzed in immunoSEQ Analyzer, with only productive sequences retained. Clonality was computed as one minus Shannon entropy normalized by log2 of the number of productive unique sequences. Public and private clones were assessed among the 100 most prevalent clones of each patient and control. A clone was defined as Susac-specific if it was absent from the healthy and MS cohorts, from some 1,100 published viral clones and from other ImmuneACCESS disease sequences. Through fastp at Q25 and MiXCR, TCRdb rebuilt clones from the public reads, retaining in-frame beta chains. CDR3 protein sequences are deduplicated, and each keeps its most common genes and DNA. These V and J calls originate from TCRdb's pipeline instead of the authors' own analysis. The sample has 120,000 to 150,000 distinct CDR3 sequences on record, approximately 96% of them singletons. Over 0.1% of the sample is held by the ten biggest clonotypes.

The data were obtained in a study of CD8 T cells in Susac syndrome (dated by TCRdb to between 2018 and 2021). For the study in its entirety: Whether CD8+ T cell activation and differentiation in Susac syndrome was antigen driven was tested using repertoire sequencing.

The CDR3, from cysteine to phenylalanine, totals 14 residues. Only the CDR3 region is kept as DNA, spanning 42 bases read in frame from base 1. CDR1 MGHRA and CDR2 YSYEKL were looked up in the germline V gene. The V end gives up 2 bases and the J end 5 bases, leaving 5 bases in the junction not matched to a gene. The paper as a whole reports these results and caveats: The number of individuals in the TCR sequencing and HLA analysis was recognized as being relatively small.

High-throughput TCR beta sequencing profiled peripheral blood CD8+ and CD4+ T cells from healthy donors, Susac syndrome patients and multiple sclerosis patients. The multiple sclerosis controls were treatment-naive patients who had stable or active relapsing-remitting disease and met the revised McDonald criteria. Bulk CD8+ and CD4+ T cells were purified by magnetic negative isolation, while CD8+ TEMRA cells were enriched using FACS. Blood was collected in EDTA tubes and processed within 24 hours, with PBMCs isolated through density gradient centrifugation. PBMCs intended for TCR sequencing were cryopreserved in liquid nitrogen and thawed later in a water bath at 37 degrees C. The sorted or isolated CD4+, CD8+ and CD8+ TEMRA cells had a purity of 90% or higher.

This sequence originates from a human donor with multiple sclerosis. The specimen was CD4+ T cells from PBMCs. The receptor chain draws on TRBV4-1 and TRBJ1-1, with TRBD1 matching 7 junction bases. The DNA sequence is TGCGCCAGCAGCCAACTTTACAGGGGTACTGAAGCTTTCTTT. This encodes CASSQLYRGTEAFF.